The present T cell receptor beta chain was sequenced within a study of cytomegalovirus exposure and HLA in healthy donors. Whole-study results and caveats: CMV serostatus was the only immune exposure information that was available. As a later analysis revealed, most CMV-associated TCR beta chains appeared HLA-restricted.

Note on this clone: Its antigen is as yet unknown.

With 0 bases clipped from V and 5 bases from J, the junction kept 5 bases outside the gene matches. The CDR3 spans 15 residues. Per the germline V gene, CDR1 is SGHRS and CDR2 is YFSETQ. Unrecorded immune exposure was likely among donors, who were nominally healthy when sampled. The primer mix had 60 Vbeta and 13 Jbeta primers. Only in-frame clones appear in the TCRdb table, and some are missing; sequencing was by immunoSEQ multiplex PCR. The table lists fewer than 350,000 clones, about 90% of them singletons. Sequences were obtained from PBMCs. The clonotype comes from a woman younger than 30 in good health and CMV-seronegative. V and J are TRBV5-1 and TRBJ2-1; 7 nucleotides line up with TRBD1. For the CDR3, the DNA is TGCGCCAGCAGCTTGGAGGGGGCCGCCAACAATGAGCAGTTCTTC. Translation: CASSLEGAANNEQFF.